The 30 T cell receptor beta chains listed next were all sequenced from one sample in a study of technical replicates of blood from a handful of donors (dated by TCRdb to about 2017). Library construction relied on the immunoSEQ multiplex PCR assay. This is the immuneACCESS table as TCRdb keeps it, with only in-frame sequences that have V and J called. A part of the clones is gone; compared with another copy, unresolved V genes explain less than half, and the rest is unexplained. This sample is represented by more than 75,000 clones; roughly 94% of them were singletons. 0.38% of the sample lies in the top ten. The specimen sequenced was T cells isolated from PBMCs. The receptors shown here come from a human donor in good health.

This sequence joins TRBV11-2 and TRBJ2-5; a weak D match, TRBD2 (5 bases). The CDR3 loop spans 15 amino acids. V was pared by 1 base and J by 5 bases, with 14 bases between. Germline values: CDR1 SGHAT, CDR2 FQNNGV. The CDR3 nucleotides are TGTGCCAGCAGCTTAGGGCTTACTAGAAGCGAGACCCAGTACTTC. It specifies CASSLGLTRSETQYF.

The J gene is TRBJ2-2, the V gene TRBV19, with D uncertain. Germline V gene data show CDR1 as LNHDA and CDR2 as SQIVND (reference sequence). CDR3 size: 16 residues. V lost 1 base and J 7 bases, leaving 16 bases between the germline ends. The CDR3 sequence is CASSIGTARSVGELFF. The CDR3 DNA reads as TGTGCCAGTAGTATAGGTACCGCCCGTTCGGTCGGGGAGCTGTTTTTT. Full variable domain (rest looked up from reference TRBV19 and TRBJ2-2): DGGITQSPKYLFRKEGQNVTLSCEQNLNHDAMYWYRQDPGQGLRLIYYSQIVNDFQKGDIAEGYSVSREKKESFPLTVTSAQKNPTAFYLCASSIGTARSVGELFFGEGSRLTVL.

The chain is built from TRBV4-2 and TRBJ2-4; TRBD2 agrees at 8 bases. V lost 0 bases and J lost 0; bases outside the gene matches: 10. The germline CDR1 and CDR2 sequences are LGHNA and YNFKEQ. This CDR3 contains 19 residues. The CDR3 DNA sequence: TGTGCCAGCAGCCAAGACGACGGGAGGGACCTGTTAGCCAAAAACATTCAGTACTTC. This translates into CASSQDDGRDLLAKNIQYF.

The chain joins TRBV11-3 to TRBJ2-1, with D possibly being TRBD1 (6 bases). The CDR3 has 16 residues. CDR1 and CDR2 (germline): SGHNT, YENEEA. V dropped 1 base and J dropped 4 bases, with 14 bases sitting between them. CDR3 in amino acids: CASSLGTEGIYNEQFF. In nucleotides, the CDR3 is TGTGCCAGCAGCTTAGGGACAGAGGGGATATACAATGAGCAGTTCTTC.

The gene calls are TRBV6-6 and TRBJ1-2, with a weak D call TRBD1 (5 bases). Germline CDR1 and CDR2: MNHNY and SVGAGI (reference sequence). Trimming removed 6 bases from V and 4 bases from J, with 15 bases in between. This CDR3 region has 14 residues. Here the CDR3 reads CASRWAGITYGYTF. CDR3 coding DNA: TGTGCCAGCAGATGGGCAGGGATTACCTATGGCTACACCTTC.

The genes are TRBV7-9 and TRBJ1-4; unclear D gene. This CDR3 is 16 amino acids long. Germline CDR1 and CDR2: SEHNR and FQNEAQ (reference sequence). Trimming pared 0 bases from V and 5 bases from J, leaving 13 bases between. The CDR3, as DNA: TGTGCCAGCAGCTTAGCGAGAGGCACGGGGAATGAAAAACTGTTTTTT. This translates into CASSLARGTGNEKLFF.

J is TRBJ2-3 and V is TRBV11-1; 9 bases are a match to TRBD2. J was trimmed by 2 bases and V by 1 base; bases with no gene match: 7. The CDR3 length is 17 residues. CDR1 is SGHAT, CDR2 FQDESV, per germline (reference sequence). The CDR3: CASSLDFSGRLTDTQYF. The CDR3 DNA is TGTGCCAGCAGCTTAGATTTCAGCGGGAGGCTCACAGATACGCAGTATTTT.

This chain connects TRBV5-4 to TRBJ2-3, with 12 positions matching TRBD1. V lost 5 bases to trimming and J lost 5 bases; unmatched junction nucleotides: 9. The germline V gene has CDR1 SGHNT and CDR2 YYREEE (reference sequence). This CDR3 comprises 16 residues. The CDR3 is CASSPGTGGWGDTQYF. The CDR3 region has the DNA TGTGCCAGCAGTCCCGGGACAGGGGGCTGGGGAGATACGCAGTATTTT.

V and J are TRBV27 and TRBJ1-1; weak D call: TRBD1 (6 bases). The V end was cut by 5 bases, the J end by 3 bases, with 10 bases between. The germline V gene encodes CDR1 MNHEY and CDR2 SMNVEV (reference sequence). The CDR3 spans 13 residues. CDR3 bases: TGTGCCAGCAGTCCCAGGGGTTACACTGAAGCTTTCTTT. Translated: CASSPRGYTEAFF.

This rearrangement joins TRBV6-5 to TRBJ2-4; maybe TRBD1 (6 bases). Trimming left V 5 bases short and J 0 bases short, with 11 bases between. The CDR3 covers 15 residues. The germline CDR1 and CDR2 sequences are MNHEY and SVGAGI. CDR3 DNA: TGTGCCAGCAGTCCAACAGGGCTAGCCAAAAACATTCAGTACTTC. This sequence encodes CASSPTGLAKNIQYF.

The CDR3 nucleotides read TGTGCCAGCAGTTTTGATAACGAGAATGAGCAGTTCTTC. Its protein is CASSFDNENEQFF. The chain joins TRBV27 to TRBJ2-1; no definite D call. Trimming removed 3 bases at V and 7 bases at J, with 10 bases between. The germline V gene has CDR1 MNHEY and CDR2 SMNVEV (reference sequence). The CDR3 loop spans 13 amino acids.

V usage is TRBV5-1 and J usage is TRBJ1-5; D uncertain. Trimming stripped 0 bases from V and 7 bases from J, with 11 bases between. In germline, CDR1 is SGHRS, CDR2 YFSETQ. The CDR3 extends over 14 amino acids. The CDR3 sequence: CASSLDPVAQPQHF. Here the CDR3 DNA reads TGCGCCAGCAGCTTGGACCCCGTAGCACAGCCCCAGCATTTT.

This chain joins TRBV5-1 and TRBJ2-1, with 12 bases fitting TRBD2. Per germline, CDR1 SGHRS and CDR2 YFSETQ. V lost 4 bases and J lost 2; bases outside the gene matches: 7. The CDR3 extends over 17 amino acids. The CDR3 loop reads CASSTLTSGRPYNEQFF. The DNA of the CDR3 is TGCGCCAGCAGCACTCTAACTAGCGGGAGGCCCTACAATGAGCAGTTCTTC. The full variable domain, in which reference TRBV5-1 and TRBJ2-1 provide the parts outside the CDR3, is KAGVTQTPRYLIKTRGQQVTLSCSPISGHRSVSWYQQTPGQGLQFLFEYFSETQRNKGNFPGRFSGRQFSNSRSEMNVSTLELGDSALYLCASSTLTSGRPYNEQFFGPGTRLTVL.

The chain carries TRBV12-2 and TRBJ2-3; the table's TRBD2 call for D was not verified on the DNA. TRBV12-2 is a listed pseudogene. This CDR3 is built from 15 residues. The DNA for the CDR3 is TGTGCAAGTCACTATGGACTAGCTGGCACAGATACGCAGTATTTT. Translation: CASHYGLAGTDTQYF.

The chain links TRBV6-5 to TRBJ2-4, with D unresolved. Trimming cost V 8 bases and J 1 base, with 9 bases left between them. The CDR3 covers 13 residues. CDR1 is MNHEY, CDR2 SVGAGI, per germline. For the CDR3, the DNA is TGTGCCAGCCGAGCCAGGGCCAAAAACATTCAGTACTTC. The encoded protein is CASRARAKNIQYF.

The chain is built from TRBV19 and TRBJ2-7; possible D gene TRBD2, 6 bases. The CDR3 is made up of 12 amino acids. Germline V lookup: CDR1 LNHDA, CDR2 SQIVND (reference sequence). Trimming took off 3 bases at V and 7 bases at J, with 10 bases between the two ends. CDR3 in amino acids: CASSIGGKEQYF. For the CDR3, the DNA is TGTGCCAGTAGTATCGGAGGGAAAGAGCAGTACTTC.

V usage is TRBV4-2 and J usage is TRBJ1-4; 7 bases are a match to TRBD1. Looked up from germline, CDR1 is LGHNA and CDR2 is YNFKEQ. The CDR3 loop spans 19 amino acids. J was trimmed by 5 bases and V by 4 bases; bases with no gene match: 19. CDR3 nucleotide sequence: TGTGCCAGCAGCCTCCACCGATATACCCCGGGACAGCAAAATGAAAAACTGTTTTTT. Translation: CASSLHRYTPGQQNEKLFF.

The rearrangement links TRBV2 to TRBJ2-1, with TRBD2 matching 15 bases. CDR1 SNHLY and CDR2 FYNNEI come from the germline V gene. The CDR3 is 16 residues long. J gave up 9 bases and V 4 bases, and 7 bases lay outside the gene matches. DNA of the CDR3: TGTGCCAGCAGTGCGCCCACGGGACTAGCGGGGGGTGAGCAGTTCTTC. It encodes CASSAPTGLAGGEQFF.

The rearrangement joins TRBV6-1 to TRBJ2-7; 7 nucleotides match TRBD1. CDR1 and CDR2 from the germline V gene are MNHNS and SASEGT. The CDR3 is 11 residues long. Germline trimming cut 8 bases from V and 5 bases from J; bases unmatched to any gene: 3. The CDR3 DNA reads as TGTGCCAGCTTCAGGGGGAACGAGCAGTACTTC. Translating gives CASFRGNEQYF.

V gene TRBV6-1 combines with J gene TRBJ2-7; 8 bases match TRBD1. The CDR3 extends over 14 amino acids. Germline-derived CDR1 and CDR2 are MNHNS and SASEGT. After removal of 7 bases from V and 3 bases from J, the junction contained 8 bases not matched to a gene. In nucleotides, the CDR3 is TGTGCCAGCAACTTGGACAGGGTCGGCTACGAGCAGTACTTC. Translating gives CASNLDRVGYEQYF.

The chain couples TRBV6-4 to TRBJ2-3; D possibly corresponds to TRBD2 (7 bases). V shed 6 bases and J shed 2 bases, with 27 bases lying between them. The germline V gene has CDR1 MRHNA and CDR2 SNTAGT. The CDR3 consists of 19 residues. The CDR3, as DNA: TGTGCCAGCAGCGGGGGGCGGCGCGGTCCTTACCTACCCACAGATACGCAGTATTTT. Amino acid sequence: CASSGGRRGPYLPTDTQYF.

The V call is TRBV9, the J call TRBJ2-7, with D possibly being TRBD1 (6 bases). Germline V gene sequence: CDR1 SGDLS, CDR2 YYNGEE. The CDR3 extends over 14 amino acids. The germline V and J ends were trimmed by 3 bases and 5 bases, with 15 bases remaining between them. The CDR3 loop is CASSATGMVDEQYF. CDR3 in DNA: TGTGCCAGCAGCGCCACAGGGATGGTCGACGAGCAGTACTTC.

V gene TRBV5-5 combines with J gene TRBJ1-3, with D maybe TRBD1 (6 bases). V was cut by 5 bases and J by 2 bases, with 20 bases left in between. The CDR3 is 17 residues long. Germline CDR1 SGHKS, CDR2 YYEKEE (reference sequence). DNA of the CDR3: TGTGCCAGCAGGCAGGAAAACGGGGGGGCGGCTGGAAACACCATATATTTT. This translates into CASRQENGGAAGNTIYF.

For the CDR3, the DNA is TGCGCCAGCAGCTGGCGACTGGGACAGGCGCTAGATACGCAGTATTTT. Translation: CASSWRLGQALDTQYF. The chain joins TRBV4-1 to TRBJ2-3; 8 nucleotides match TRBD1. The CDR3 sequence is 16 residues long. The J segment lost 5 bases and the V segment lost 5 bases, leaving 12 bases of the junction unmatched. Germline values: CDR1 MGHRA, CDR2 YSYEKL.

The V and J genes are TRBV7-2 and TRBJ2-2; 11 positions match TRBD1. Germline V gene lookup returns CDR1 SGHTA and CDR2 FQGNSA. CDR3 length: 16 residues. V lost 3 bases, J lost 6 bases, and 6 bases stayed unmatched. This chain's CDR3 is CASSFTGTGGSGELFF. The CDR3 DNA reads as TGTGCCAGCAGCTTCACCGGGACAGGGGGGTCCGGGGAGCTGTTTTTT.

This chain uses TRBV4-1 with TRBJ1-2; D gene uncertain. There are 12 residues in the CDR3. Trimming left V 2 bases short and J 5 bases short, with 6 bases between. CDR1 and CDR2 from the germline V gene are MGHRA and YSYEKL. The CDR3 region has the DNA TGCGCCAGCAGCCAATCAGTTTATGGCTACACCTTC. Protein sequence: CASSQSVYGYTF.

This clone was recorded once. The chain uses TRBV7-9 and TRBJ1-4; 7 positions agree with TRBD1. V lost 6 bases, J lost 5 bases, and 9 bases stayed unmatched. Germline assignment: CDR1 SEHNR and CDR2 FQNEAQ (reference sequence). The CDR3 runs to 15 residues. DNA for the CDR3: TGTGCCAGCAGACACCAGGGACAGAGGAATGAAAAACTGTTTTTT. Translating gives CASRHQGQRNEKLFF.

The V gene is TRBV6-1, the J gene TRBJ2-7; 9 nucleotides match TRBD1. Trimming removed 8 bases from V and 6 bases from J; junction bases left unmatched: 14. CDR3 length: 15 amino acids. Germline V gene sequence: CDR1 MNHNS, CDR2 SASEGT. The CDR3 reads CASRRVGTGPSEQYF. CDR3 DNA: TGTGCCAGCCGTAGGGTCGGGACAGGGCCCTCCGAGCAGTACTTC.

A word on this clone: Relative to the germline gene, one junction end is altered; a read error may explain this. V gene TRBV5-6 combines with J gene TRBJ1-2, with D possibly being TRBD1 (5 bases). Germline values: CDR1 SGHDT, CDR2 YYEEEE. This CDR3 region has 16 residues. The CDR3 bases are TGTGCCAGCAACTTGAGGCTGACAGCTCAACTCTATGGCTACACCTTC. It yields the protein CASNLRLTAQLYGYTF.

This sequence joins TRBV18 and TRBJ1-1, with 9 bases identical to TRBD1. CDR1 and CDR2 (germline): KGHSH, LQKENI. Losses at the gene ends were 3 bases for V and 11 bases for J; bases not matched to a gene: 4. This CDR3 has 12 amino acids. CDR3 protein: CASSPGQGPAFF. In nucleotides, the CDR3 is TGTGCCAGCTCACCGGGACAGGGTCCGGCTTTCTTT.